Described below is a single T cell receptor (beta chain) sequence and its context. Antigen unknown. TCRdb used MiXCR to reprocess the RT-PCR reads, holding one entry per CDR3 protein. The sample holds 500,000 or so distinct CDR3 sequences, more than 15% seen once. The sample comes from a study of response to subunit inactivated influenza vaccine. Study-wide results and limits: The study's authors posited that every seasonal influenza vaccination enlists few new T cells.

The TCR sequence derives from a man aged 50 to 69 who received an inactivated influenza vaccine. Source: CD4+ T cells sorted from PBMCs, taken around 25 months after vaccination.

CDR3 nucleotide sequence: TGCAGTGCTAGTAGCGGACAGGGGGGCACTGAAGCTTTCTTT. As protein: CSASSGQGGTEAFF. The rearrangement joins TRBV20-1 to TRBJ1-1; TRBD1 matches at 10 bases. The germline CDR1 and CDR2 sequences are DFQATT and SNEGSKA (reference sequence). With V trimmed by 3 bases and J by 4 bases, 5 bases remained unmatched. The CDR3 sequence is 14 residues long.